These 15 T cell receptor beta chains were all obtained from the same sample, sequenced in a study of OX40 agonist ivuxolimab in advanced cancers. Libraries were built with the immunoSEQ multiplex PCR assay. In TCRdb, the immuneACCESS table is reduced to in-frame sequences with V and J assigned. These tables do not hold every clone; where another copy was compared, an unresolved V gene accounts for under half, and the others remain unexplained. Counted in this sample were approximately 68,000 clones; about 86% of them appeared once. The top ten clones comprise 0.86% of the sample. The sample was CD4+ or CD8+ T cells sorted from blood, taken in a trial of the OX40 agonist ivuxolimab. The receptors derive from an adult with an advanced solid tumor such as melanoma, head and neck, liver or kidney cancer.

The chain is built from TRBV7-9 and TRBJ2-1, with D possibly TRBD2 on 7 matching bases. Trimming took off 6 bases at V and 0 bases at J, with 15 bases between the two ends. This CDR3 contains 16 residues. The germline gives CDR1 SEHNR, CDR2 FQNEAQ (reference sequence). This CDR3 is CASSSRGGASYNEQFF. CDR3 coding DNA: TGTGCCAGCAGTTCCCGCGGGGGCGCCTCCTACAATGAGCAGTTCTTC.

This chain's CDR3 is CASSLRGDTEAFF. CDR3 DNA sequence: TGTGCCAGCAGTCTCAGGGGGGACACTGAAGCTTTCTTT. The chain recombines TRBV6-1 with TRBJ1-1, with 7 bases that match TRBD1. Trimming removed 5 bases from V and 3 bases from J; junction bases left unmatched: 3. There are 13 residues in the CDR3. CDR1 and CDR2 from the germline V gene are MNHNS and SASEGT.

This clone turned up a few times. This sequence joins TRBV5-4 and TRBJ2-5, with unresolved D. Germline loops: CDR1 SGHNT, CDR2 YYREEE (reference sequence). The CDR3 is 12 amino acids. V was trimmed by 3 bases and J by 0 bases, leaving 3 bases between them. In nucleotides, the CDR3 is TGTGCCAGCAGCTACTACCAAGAGACCCAGTACTTC. Its protein is CASSYYQETQYF.

A few counts support this clone. The chain uses TRBV18 and TRBJ1-2, with D uncertain. The CDR3 contains 12 residues. Germline V gene sequence: CDR1 KGHSH, CDR2 LQKENI. V lost 2 bases and J 7 bases, leaving 8 bases between the germline ends. The CDR3 DNA sequence: TGTGCCAGCTCACCATTGGGAGGTGGCTACACCTTC. It codes for CASSPLGGGYTF.

The chain employs TRBV7-2 and TRBJ1-1, with D possibly matching TRBD1 (6 bases). Trimming removed 2 bases from V and 2 bases from J, with 15 bases in between. Per the germline V gene, CDR1 is SGHTA and CDR2 is FQGNSA. The CDR3 is made up of 16 amino acids. The CDR3 region is CASSLSLGQFNTEAFF. The DNA for the CDR3 is TGTGCCAGCAGCTTATCTCTAGGACAGTTCAACACTGAAGCTTTCTTT.

This chain links TRBV7-2 with TRBJ1-1; D may be TRBD1 (5 bases). Germline CDR1 is SGHTA and CDR2 is FQGNSA. This CDR3 has 14 amino acids. Deletions cut 1 base from V and 3 bases from J, with 9 bases between. The CDR3 region is CASSLGGSDTEAFF. CDR3 coding DNA: TGTGCCAGCAGCTTAGGGGGGTCGGACACTGAAGCTTTCTTT.

The chain has TRBV28 and TRBJ2-1, with TRBD2 identical over 7 bases. V was pared by 4 bases and J by 3 bases, with 6 bases of the junction left unmatched. The CDR3 totals 15 residues. Germline V CDR1 and CDR2: MDHEN, SYDVKM. The CDR3: CASSSTSVYYNEQFF. In nucleotides, the CDR3 is TGTGCCAGCAGTTCCACTAGCGTTTACTACAATGAGCAGTTCTTC.

This chain uses TRBV18 with TRBJ2-3, with D tentatively TRBD1 (5 bases). The V end was cut by 4 bases, the J end by 0 bases, with 14 bases between. CDR3 length: 16 amino acids. Germline CDR1 and CDR2: KGHSH and LQKENI. The DNA for the CDR3 is TGTGCCAGCTCACAGGCACAGGCCGGTAGCACAGATACGCAGTATTTT. This sequence encodes CASSQAQAGSTDTQYF.

The CDR3 is CASSRSGGLNTEAFF. In nucleotides, the CDR3 is TGTGCCAGCAGTCGTTCTGGGGGACTGAACACTGAAGCTTTCTTT. The chain links TRBV6-1 to TRBJ1-1; TRBD1 is a possible D gene (5 bases). The CDR3 is made up of 15 amino acids. Germline assignment: CDR1 MNHNS and CDR2 SASEGT. V dropped 5 bases and J dropped 0 bases, with 13 bases sitting between them.

The chain links TRBV2 to TRBJ1-1; perhaps TRBD1 as D (5 bases). The V and J ends lost 6 bases and 8 bases respectively, with 10 bases between them. The CDR3 covers 11 residues. The germline CDR1 and CDR2 sequences are SNHLY and FYNNEI. CDR3 protein: CASSARTEAFF. The CDR3 nucleotides read TGTGCCAGCAGCGCCCGGACAGAAGCTTTCTTT.

In its sample, this clone is medium-sized. The chain links TRBV4-3 to TRBJ2-2; TRBD2 is a possible D gene (6 bases). Trimming took 8 bases from V and 3 from J, leaving 7 bases between them. Germline values: CDR1 LGHNA, CDR2 YSLEER. This CDR3 contains 12 residues. The DNA for the CDR3 is TGCGCCAGCCGGGACTACACCGGGGAGCTGTTTTTT. Protein: CASRDYTGELFF.

This clone was observed once. This chain joins TRBV6-5 and TRBJ1-5; no clear D gene. This CDR3 contains 13 residues. The germline V gene encodes CDR1 MNHEY and CDR2 SVGAGI. Trimming pared 2 bases from V and 3 bases from J, leaving 5 bases between. CDR3 residues: CASSYSDNQPQHF. CDR3 sequence (DNA): TGTGCCAGCAGTTACAGTGACAATCAGCCCCAGCATTTT.

The V and J genes are TRBV6-6 and TRBJ1-1; D is uncertain. The length of the CDR3 is 16 residues. Trimming pared 3 bases from V and 2 bases from J, leaving 16 bases between. CDR1 and CDR2 from the germline V gene are MNHNY and SVGAGI (reference sequence). In nucleotides, the CDR3 is TGTGCCAGCAGTTATCCCCCTCTAGGTCTCAACACTGAAGCTTTCTTT. This sequence encodes CASSYPPLGLNTEAFF.

The chain recombines TRBV5-4 with TRBJ2-1; D might be TRBD2 (5 bases). Germline-derived CDR1 and CDR2 are SGHNT and YYREEE (reference sequence). The CDR3 has 14 residues. Trimming shortened V by 4 bases and J by 2 bases, and 10 bases separated the two germline ends. As DNA, the CDR3 is TGTGCCAGCAGCCAAATCGGGACCTACAATGAGCAGTTCTTC. It codes for CASSQIGTYNEQFF. Using reference TRBV5-4 and TRBJ2-1 for the parts outside the CDR3, the full variable domain is ETGVTQSPTHLIKTRGQQVTLRCSSQSGHNTVSWYQQALGQGPQFIFQYYREEENGRGNFPPRFSGLQFPNYSSELNVNALELDDSALYLCASSQIGTYNEQFFGPGTRLTVL.

The rearrangement uses TRBV15 and TRBJ1-1, with D hard to call. Between the trimmed V and J ends, which lost 3 bases and 5 bases, there was a span of 13 bases. The CDR3 length is 14 residues. Per the germline V gene, CDR1 is LNHNV and CDR2 is YYDKDF (reference sequence). CDR3 sequence reads: CATSRASTRTEAFF. CDR3 bases: TGTGCCACCAGCAGGGCCTCTACAAGAACTGAAGCTTTCTTT.